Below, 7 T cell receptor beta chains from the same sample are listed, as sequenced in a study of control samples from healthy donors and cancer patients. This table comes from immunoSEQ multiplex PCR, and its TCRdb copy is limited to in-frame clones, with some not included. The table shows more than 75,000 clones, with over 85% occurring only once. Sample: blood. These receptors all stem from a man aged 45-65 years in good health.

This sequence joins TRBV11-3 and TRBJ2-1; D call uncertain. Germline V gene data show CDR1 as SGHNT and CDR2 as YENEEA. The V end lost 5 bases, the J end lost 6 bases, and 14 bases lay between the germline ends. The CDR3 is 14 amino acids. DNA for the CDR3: TGTGCCAGCAGCATCCAAGCAGGTTCCAATGAGCAGTTCTTC. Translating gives CASSIQAGSNEQFF.

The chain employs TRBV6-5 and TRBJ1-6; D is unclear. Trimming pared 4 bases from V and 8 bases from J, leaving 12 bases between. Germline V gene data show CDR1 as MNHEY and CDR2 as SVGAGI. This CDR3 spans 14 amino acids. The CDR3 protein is CASSSSTADSPLHF. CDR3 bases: TGTGCCAGCAGTTCGTCTACGGCGGATTCACCCCTCCACTTT.

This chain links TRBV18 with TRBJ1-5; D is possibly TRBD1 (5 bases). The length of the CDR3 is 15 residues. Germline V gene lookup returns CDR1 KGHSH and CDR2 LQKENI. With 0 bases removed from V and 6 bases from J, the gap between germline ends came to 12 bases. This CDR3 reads CASSPPGRVAQPQHF. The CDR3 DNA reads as TGTGCCAGCTCACCACCCGGCAGGGTCGCTCAGCCCCAGCATTTT.

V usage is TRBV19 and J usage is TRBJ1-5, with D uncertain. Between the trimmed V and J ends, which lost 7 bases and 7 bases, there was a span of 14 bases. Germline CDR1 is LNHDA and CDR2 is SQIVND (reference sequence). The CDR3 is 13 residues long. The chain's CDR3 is CASNFATGQPQHF. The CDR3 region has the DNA TGTGCCAGTAATTTTGCCACGGGACAGCCCCAGCATTTT.

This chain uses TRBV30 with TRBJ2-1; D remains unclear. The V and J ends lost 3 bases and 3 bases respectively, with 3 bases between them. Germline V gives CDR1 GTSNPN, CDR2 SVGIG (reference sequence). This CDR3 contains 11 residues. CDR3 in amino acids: CAWRIYNEQFF. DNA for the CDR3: TGTGCCTGGAGGATCTACAATGAGCAGTTCTTC.

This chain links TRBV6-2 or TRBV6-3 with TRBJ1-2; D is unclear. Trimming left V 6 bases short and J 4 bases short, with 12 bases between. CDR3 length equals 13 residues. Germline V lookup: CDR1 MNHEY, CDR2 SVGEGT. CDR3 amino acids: CASSRKTSYGYTF. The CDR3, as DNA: TGTGCCAGCAGCCGAAAGACTTCCTATGGCTACACCTTC.

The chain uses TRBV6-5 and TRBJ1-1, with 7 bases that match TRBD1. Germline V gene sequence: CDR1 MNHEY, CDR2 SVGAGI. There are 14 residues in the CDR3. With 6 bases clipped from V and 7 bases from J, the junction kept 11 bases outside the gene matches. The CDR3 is CASSPRDRSFEAFF. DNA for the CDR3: TGTGCCAGCAGCCCGCGGGACAGATCGTTTGAAGCTTTCTTT.